This TCR beta chain was recovered during a study of cytomegalovirus exposure and HLA in healthy donors (dated by TCRdb to about 2017). Broadly, across the study: An earlier analysis of fewer than 750 of the donors reported 250 to 350 Gb of sequence data and roughly 120 million unique TCR beta sequences obtained from about 179 million T cells. Roughly 300 gigabases of sequencing data and 70 million to 85 million unique TCR sequences were included in an early release covering 550 to 800 HLA-typed donors. Of the roughly 390 genotyped donors, roughly 76% were placed in the genetic ancestry cluster associated with self-reported Caucasian donors. The aim of the study was to test whether cataloging public T cell receptors could identify signatures of past pathogen exposure. The study used immunosequencing to profile the T cell repertoires of several hundred subjects and linked those repertoires to cytomegalovirus serostatus. Besides the first cohort of about 730 subjects, a separate validation cohort made up of some 110 different subjects was used. The study combined high-throughput TCR immunosequencing, statistical association of individual TCRs with disease status, and machine learning to predict cytomegalovirus infection status. A later analysis re-analyzed previously published TCR beta repertoires from 600 to 850 donors and added high-resolution HLA genotyping to study TCR occurrence patterns. Rather than drawing on any new phenotypic data, the later analysis identified candidate immune exposures from TCR beta sequences and the way those sequences occurred across donors. In an earlier analysis of roughly 540 of the donors, high-throughput TCR beta sequencing was used to judge whether each TCR beta V gene segment behaved as functional or pseudogenic. Alongside the repertoire data, information on donor age, sex, ethnicity and CMV serostatus was compiled. In a later genetic analysis, genome-wide SNP genotypes for about 65% of the roughly 670 donors were used, and that subset was treated as a discovery cohort. Every discovery cohort repertoire had been produced on one sequencing platform. Both class I and class II loci were covered by HLA typing, at four-digit resolution. The number of donors typed differed by locus, with about 629-630 for A, B, C, DRB1 and DQB1, over 500 for DQA1, about 610 for DPA1, and around 430 for DPB1. Four to six DR-DQ haplotypes were handled as single units for association and clustering, since linkage in the cohort was strong. Across about 380 genotyped donors of the cohort, an average of approximately 200,000 unique TCR beta nucleotide sequences per donor were sequenced, and approximately 17% of those sequences were non-productive.

Comment on this clone: Its cognate antigen has yet to be identified. The record has no base qualities; no much larger clone is one base away.

Library preparation was by the immunoSEQ multiplex PCR assay. For the multiplex PCR, a mixture combining 60 forward primers for TCR Vbeta segments and 13 reverse primers for TCR Jbeta segments was used. The CDR3 region of rearranged TCR beta genes was amplified from genomic DNA by a multiplex PCR assay. Amplified TCR beta libraries were sequenced as 87-base-pair reads on the Illumina HiSeq System. As for the original processing: A later analysis counted around 72 million unique TCR beta chains across the 670 or so repertoires, and some 11 million of these chains were shared by at least two donors. To remove PCR and sequencing errors, raw reads were error-corrected and collapsed into unique sequences using a nearest-neighbor algorithm that merged closely related sequences. CDR3 sequences were aligned to IMGT reference sequences to assign V, D and J gene segments. Each retained sequence needed at least a six-nucleotide match to both a V gene segment and a J gene segment. Rearrangements were classified as productive when the CDR3 lacked stop codons and remained in frame with V and J, and all other rearrangements were classified as non-productive. Following IMGT convention, CDR3 was defined as the stretch from the second conserved V-encoded cysteine up to the conserved J-encoded phenylalanine. The earlier analysis of approximately 590 of the donors excluded any sequence lacking an unambiguous match to a single V gene segment. An earlier analysis of fewer than 750 of the donors called V segments functional above 56.7% productive rearrangements and segregating when the between-donor standard deviation exceeded 5%. To diagnose cytomegalovirus status from the catalog of TCR beta chain sequences, a statistical classification framework was built. In a later analysis, TCR nucleotide sequences were compared against IMGT/GENE-DB human TR gene sequences so that V and J genes could be assigned. The TCRdist pipeline was used in a later analysis to assign CDR3 sequences and most-parsimonious VDJ recombination scenarios. A later analysis defined each TCR beta chain by its CDR3 amino acid sequence plus V-gene family, and excluded reads lacking a unique V-gene family. In a later analysis, 550 to 650 highly shared, low-generation-probability nucleotide sequences were removed to address suspected cross-contamination and a sequencing artifact. For each public chain, a later analysis derived a clonal expansion index from normalized ranks of inferred template counts within each repertoire. A later analysis computed generation probabilities with a VDJ recombination model fitted to out-of-frame rearrangements, and checked the results against IGoR. In a later analysis, hypergeometric tests were used to score TCR-TCR, TCR-HLA and TCR-CMV co-occurrence, with a repertoire-size bias correction applied to TCR pairs. False discovery rates were estimated in a later analysis by permuting HLA or CMV assignments 20 times. A later analysis grouped co-occurring TCRs with DBSCAN, adding TCRdist sequence similarity when clustering within HLA-allele-positive subsets. Repertoires with fewer than 30,000 or more than 120,000 public chains were left out of co-occurrence clustering, as were four to six repertoires with anomalous nucleotide sharing. TCRdb mirrors the immuneACCESS table, restricted to in-frame sequences. Some clones are absent from its copies; in checked studies, under half trace to an unresolved V gene, and the reason for the others is unknown. V and J calls and clone size are as listed in that table; D and trimming were resolved from the DNA. Across this sample there are around 200,000 clones, with 82% seen only once. The ten largest clones represent around 0.8% of the sample.

The cohort was made up of 500 to 800 healthy bone marrow donors. At the time of sampling, every cohort member was nominally healthy, though immune exposures that went unrecorded were likely present. The donor was CMV seronegative and belonged to the group of 350 to 400 seronegative cohort members. A peripheral blood sample was provided by each donor, and peripheral blood mononuclear cells were used for TCR beta sequencing. Genomic DNA extraction from the blood cell samples was performed with the Qiagen DNeasy Blood Extraction Kit. What the authors observed across the whole study: According to a later genetic analysis, donors in an Asian-associated ancestry cluster had fewer N-insertions in productive TCRs than the approximately 650-donor mean. In a later analysis, HLA-associated TCR beta chains showed more clonal expansion and lower generation probabilities than non-associated chains that were equally common. The presence/absence analyses assumed that sequencing depth was roughly uniform across donors, and that assumption may not be true. When HLA alleles, especially DR and DQ, strongly co-occurred, TCR associations were difficult to assign to individual alleles. Cytomegalovirus status was reported to be diagnosed by the classifier with high specificity and sensitivity in both the original and validation cohorts. In a later analysis, more than 15,000 TCR beta sequences were associated with specific HLA alleles at a false discovery rate of 0.05. A later analysis reported that several top co-occurrence clusters appeared linked to parvovirus B19, influenza, CMV and Epstein-Barr virus. In vitro tests confirmed that a few of the cytomegalovirus-associated TCR beta chains recognize cytomegalovirus antigens. Linkage disequilibrium might explain the correlated functional status among segregating V segments, but an unknown experimental factor could not be excluded. Because the 87-base-pair reads could not distinguish some IMGT-functional V segments, including TRBV6-2 and TRBV6-3, those segments were excluded. According to a later analysis, most CMV-associated TCR beta chains appeared to be HLA-restricted, and the HLA associations seemed to be driven largely by CMV exposure. The only immune exposure information available for the cohort was CMV serostatus. V-gene and J-gene trimming of TCR beta chains was associated with a missense DCLRE1C variant in a later genetic analysis, and the association was replicated in an independent cohort. The authors suggested that the approach could potentially be extended to other disease states and immunological phenotypes. Most TCR sequences were observed very rarely across donors, whereas some public TCRs were present in many individuals. Because counts were too low, about 18 rarely observed V segments, including chromosome 9 orphons, were excluded from the earlier analysis of about 500 of the donors. Only TCR beta chains were sequenced in this cohort, and the absence of alpha or paired-chain data limited detectable features. HLA typing was unavailable for some donors at each locus, so association tests used only the typed subset. A cluster of highly shared sequence variants was judged likely to represent a technical artifact of the sequencing pipeline. A further reported finding was that TCR beta sequences accurately predicted the HLA-A and HLA-B alleles for most subjects in the first cohort. Broadly in line with IMGT annotations, most TCR beta V segments showed up in productive rearrangements about 87% or about 30% of the time in an earlier analysis of roughly 590 of the donors. In a later analysis, the rate of TCR association differed among HLA loci, with DRB1 alleles having the most associated TCRs and HLA-C alleles having the fewest. In the study, some 160 TCR beta chains were listed as associated with cytomegalovirus.

Counted from cysteine to phenylalanine, this CDR3 has 17 amino acids. Left in the record is the CDR3 DNA by itself, 51 bases read in frame from the first base. CDR1 and CDR2 were assigned from the germline V gene (reference sequence) as LNHDA and SQIVND. Germline trimming amounts to 10 bases on V and 1 base on J, with 15 as the count of junction bases outside the gene matches. Sequenced input: PBMCs. This chain is built from TRBV19 and TRBJ1-1, with TRBD1 identical over 10 junction bases. The sequence came from a young woman in good health and CMV-seronegative. The nucleotides are TGTGCCACCTTTCGCTGGGACAGGGGAAGGGCGAACACTGAAGCTTTCTTT. Translated, this gives CATFRWDRGRANTEAFF.